This T cell receptor beta chain derives from a study of blood T cell repertoires in COVID-19 (dated by TCRdb to between 2020 and 2021). Broadly, across the study: Recovered participants in ImmuneRACE Cohort 3 were defined by two consecutive negative NP/OP PCR tests, clearance by a healthcare professional, or resolution of symptoms. Samples covering the acute and convalescent phases of COVID-19 were provided by collaborators in the United States, Italy and Spain. The prospective study material was composed of cDNA or gDNA derived from T cells, B-cell-depleted T cells, or PBMCs. Subjects who had been exposed to COVID-19, were actively infected with it, or had recovered from it provided the deeply sampled blood TCRbeta repertoires that made up the dataset. A freely available public database, intended as a resource for researchers studying the immune response to SARS-CoV-2, is where the repertoires were released. Samples came from the ongoing ImmuneRACE study (first 160 participants) plus 1,254 subjects from 6 global collaborators. Sample metadata almost always included a de-identified subject ID, COVID-19 status, age in years and sex. Where available, HLA class I and class II types were taken from metadata supplied by the sample provider and were not determined by assay-based typing. Beyond this particular receptor, the publication reports: Clinical and demographic metadata were provided uncurated, with the amount varying by source and participant.

Worth noting for this clone: There is no known antigen for this receptor. Qualities for individual bases were not recorded, and no much larger clone is one base off.

TCRbeta CDR3 regions were amplified from genomic DNA using the immunoSEQ Assay, a bias-controlled multiplex PCR. The authors' pipeline ran thus. The number of nucleated cells in each sample was estimated from the amplification of reference gene primers within the assay. To quantify the absolute abundance of each unique TCRbeta CDR3 rearrangement, sequence reads were collapsed and filtered. Productive Simpson clonality was computed per sample as the square root of Simpson's diversity index over productive rearrangements. TCRdb provides this immuneACCESS table in a form limited to in-frame rearrangements. Some clones are lacking; in checked studies, under half of them reflect an unresolved V gene, and why the rest are absent is not known. The DNA was the basis for D and trimming; V, J and clone size are from that table. The sample table records roughly 200,000 clones; about 88% of these occur just once. Roughly 25% of the sample goes to the ten largest clones.

In the prospective study, participants were roughly 18 to 95 years old, resided in about two dozen geographic areas of the United States, and were enrolled through a virtual design. To assign participants to cohorts, the prospective study relied on clinical history that participants themselves reported in a screening survey and a study questionnaire. Each participant in the prospective study had whole blood, serum and a nasopharyngeal or oropharyngeal swab collected by mobile phlebotomists. Additional blood draws and questionnaires over a 2-month period could optionally be provided by prospective study participants. Prospective study blood samples were shipped either frozen or at room temperature before DNA extraction. Sample: PBMCs or T cells enriched from blood (not recorded which). This TCR came from a woman aged 40-49 years in a cohort exposed to, infected with or recovered from COVID-19 (not recorded which).

The DNA sequence is given as TGTGCCATCCGACAGAGCGCGAACTCACCCCTCCACTTT. Translated, it reads CAIRQSANSPLHF. The V and J segments used are TRBV27 and TRBJ1-6; TRBD1 is a possible D gene, resting on 5 matching bases. V sheds 10 bases and J sheds 10 bases, leaving 17 bases between their ends. The CDR3 starts with the cysteine, ends with the phenylalanine, and has 13 residues. CDR3 DNA only is kept here, 39 bases in frame from base 1. The CDR1 and CDR2 encoded by the germline V gene (reference sequence) are MNHEY and SMNVEV.